This paragraph reports one T cell receptor (beta chain). The target antigen is unknown. This entry comes from a study of cytomegalovirus exposure and HLA in healthy donors. General study results and limits: In a later analysis, several top co-occurrence clusters appeared linked to parvovirus B19, influenza, CMV and Epstein-Barr virus. In an earlier analysis, about 87% or about 30%: the productive usage of most TCR beta V segments. Most TCR sequences were rare, but some public TCRs occurred in many donors.

Each donor was healthy, and each was a bone marrow donor. The primer mix had 60 Vbeta and 13 Jbeta primers. The method was immunoSEQ multiplex PCR; TCRdb's version includes in-frame clones alone and lacks a portion of them. Here the sample spans roughly 150,000 clones, approximately 80% being singletons. The CDR3 covers 16 residues. From germline, CDR1 is MNHEY and CDR2 SVGAGI. Material: PBMCs. This TCR derives from a man aged 30 to 45 in good health and CMV-seronegative. V and J are TRBV6-5 and TRBJ2-5; 8 nucleotides line up with TRBD2. The J call may be mistaken, given a closer DNA end match to TRBJ2-7. DNA for the CDR3: TGTGCCAGCAGTTCCGGGGGGGGCCGGGTTACCAACGAGCAGTACTTC. Encoded protein: CASSSGGGRVTNEQYF.